The clone carrying this T cell receptor beta chain was counted between two and nine times. This sample stems from a study of T cells in Graves' hyperthyroidism and ophthalmopathy. Regions amplified from RNA transcripts were the TCR beta CDR3 regions. HTBI primers were employed in a first-round RT-PCR of the TCR CDR3. Each CDR3 protein is one row after TCRdb ran MiXCR on the multiplex PCR reads. The data contain nearly 750,000 distinct CDR3 sequences, about 35% of them singletons. Germline CDR1 and CDR2: LGHDT and YNNKEL (reference sequence). The CDR3 loop spans 14 amino acids. The germline V and J ends were trimmed by 0 bases and 5 bases, with 10 bases remaining between them. PBMCs were derived from about 10 ml fresh peripheral blood.

This receptor was identified in a woman between 35 and 50 years old with Graves' hyperthyroidism. Sequencing input: blood. The chain joins TRBV3-1 to TRBJ1-1; no reliable D call. The CDR3: CASSQEPEGTEAFF. CDR3 DNA sequence: TGTGCCAGCAGCCAAGAACCCGAGGGTACTGAAGCTTTCTTT. The full variable domain, with the rest looked up from reference TRBV3-1 and TRBJ1-1, is DTAVSQTPKYLVTQMGNDKSIKCEQNLGHDTMYWYKQDSKKFLKIMFSYNNKELIINETVPNRFSPKSPDKAHLNLHINSLELGDSAVYFCASSQEPEGTEAFFGQGTRLTVV.